The rows below give T cell receptor beta chains drawn from one sample of a study of OX40 agonist ivuxolimab in advanced cancers. Assay: immunoSEQ multiplex PCR; the TCRdb copy retains only in-frame clones and omits some. In the table there are 55,000 to 70,000 clones, roughly 90% of which are singletons. The specimen was CD4+ or CD8+ T cells sorted from blood, collected in a trial of the OX40 agonist ivuxolimab. The receptors shown here come from an adult with an advanced solid tumor such as melanoma, head and neck, liver or kidney cancer. Each CDR3 is given with its conserved first and last residue. Fields, in order: J gene, D gene, clone size, V gene, CDR3 DNA, CDR3 protein. The D gene is left open where the match is weak. Clone size is given for some rows only: seen once, a few or many times, or a class if the clone is expanded.

J: TRBJ1-2
D: TRBD1
size: -
V: TRBV19
DNA: TGTGCCAGTAGCCCGGGACAGGCTACTAACTATGGCTACACCTTC
CDR3: CASSPGQATNYGYTF

J: TRBJ2-1
D: TRBD2
size: -
V: TRBV7-9
DNA: TGTGCCAGCAGCCCACTCACTAGCGGGGACACCTACAATGAGCAGTTCTTC
CDR3: CASSPLTSGDTYNEQFF

J: TRBJ2-1
D: TRBD2
size: -
V: TRBV27
DNA: TGTGCCAGCAGTTCCCAGTCCCCAGGACTAGCGGGGGGGCACGTTGAGCAGTTCTTC
CDR3: CASSSQSPGLAGGHVEQFF

J: TRBJ1-2
D: TRBD1
size: -
V: TRBV5-5
DNA: TGTGCCAGCAGCCGGGACAGTATCGTCCTTTATGGCTACACCTTC
CDR3: CASSRDSIVLYGYTF

J: TRBJ1-5
D: -
size: -
V: TRBV27
DNA: TGTGCCAGCAGTTATGGACCGAGCGGTCAGCCCCAGCATTTT
CDR3: CASSYGPSGQPQHF

J: TRBJ2-5
D: -
size: -
V: TRBV4-1
DNA: TGCGCCAGCAGCCAAGTGGCTAGCTCATTCGAGACCCAGTACTTC
CDR3: CASSQVASSFETQYF

J: TRBJ1-6
D: -
size: once
V: TRBV7-6
DNA: TGTGCCAGCAGCCCTGCACCCCTTAATGGTTCACCCCTCCACTTT
CDR3: CASSPAPLNGSPLHF

J: TRBJ2-5
D: -
size: -
V: TRBV12-5
DNA: TGTGCTAGTGAGGGGGGGCAACAAGAGACCCAGTACTTC
CDR3: CASEGGQQETQYF

J: TRBJ1-2
D: -
size: -
V: TRBV7-9
DNA: TGTGCCAGCAGCTTAGATCTCTATGGCTACACCTTC
CDR3: CASSLDLYGYTF

J: TRBJ1-1
D: -
size: -
V: TRBV6-5
DNA: TGTGCCAGCAGTCTGGGAGTGGGCACTGAAGCTTTCTTT
CDR3: CASSLGVGTEAFF

J: TRBJ1-1
D: -
size: -
V: TRBV19
DNA: TGTGCCAGTAGTGAGGGTGAGACTACTGAAGCTTTCTTT
CDR3: CASSEGETTEAFF

J: TRBJ2-3
D: TRBD1
size: few
V: TRBV6-1
DNA: TGTTCAGTATGGGACAGAAGCACAGATACGCAGTATTTT
CDR3: CSVWDRSTDTQYF

J: TRBJ2-1
D: -
size: -
V: TRBV6-5
DNA: TGTGCCAGCGCCCGCTACAATGAGCAGTTCTTC
CDR3: CASARYNEQFF

J: TRBJ1-2
D: -
size: -
V: TRBV11-2
DNA: TGTGCCAGCAGCTTAGGGCAGATTAATGGCTACACCTTC
CDR3: CASSLGQINGYTF

J: TRBJ2-7
D: -
size: few
V: TRBV7-8
DNA: TGTGCCAGCAGCTTAACCGACAGTTTAGCCTACGAGCAGTACTTC
CDR3: CASSLTDSLAYEQYF

J: TRBJ1-1
D: -
size: -
V: TRBV4-3
DNA: TGCGCCAGCTCCGAGGGAGGTAGGGGTTCAGAGGCTTTCTTT
CDR3: CASSEGGRGSEAFF

J: TRBJ1-3
D: -
size: -
V: TRBV4-3
DNA: TGCGCCAGCAGCCCGACAGTAGGAAACACCATATATTTT
CDR3: CASSPTVGNTIYF

J: TRBJ1-6
D: -
size: -
V: TRBV13
DNA: TGTGCCAGCAGCCTCTCGTGGGGGGAACTAAATTCACCCCTCCACTTT
CDR3: CASSLSWGELNSPLHF

J: TRBJ1-6
D: -
size: -
V: TRBV10-3
DNA: TGTGCCATCAGTGAGGCAGGATCGAATTCACCCCTCCACTTT
CDR3: CAISEAGSNSPLHF

J: TRBJ1-2
D: -
size: -
V: TRBV5-1
DNA: TGCGCCAGCAGCATACAGGGCGCGGACTATGGCTACACCTTC
CDR3: CASSIQGADYGYTF

J: TRBJ2-4
D: TRBD2
size: -
V: TRBV7-2
DNA: TGTGCAAAACTCGGGACTAGCGTGAAAAACATTCAGTACTTC
CDR3: CAKLGTSVKNIQYF

J: TRBJ2-7
D: -
size: -
V: TRBV5-1
DNA: TGCGCCAGCAGCTTGTTCCGGGACCAAGAGCAGTACTTC
CDR3: CASSLFRDQEQYF

J: TRBJ2-5
D: TRBD2
size: once
V: TRBV27
DNA: TGTGCCAGCAGTTTATTGGGTAGCGGGGGGGCCCGGGAGACCCAGTACTTC
CDR3: CASSLLGSGGARETQYF

J: TRBJ2-1
D: -
size: -
V: TRBV10-3
DNA: TGTGCCATCAGTGAGTGGGGGGAAGCGGTTCGGCAGTTCTTC
CDR3: CAISEWGEAVRQFF